A single sample is the source of the 2 T cell receptor beta chains below, sequenced in a study of OX40 agonist ivuxolimab in advanced cancers. Generated by immunoSEQ multiplex PCR, the TCRdb table keeps only in-frame clones and is missing some. The sample lists 90,000 or so clones, 75% to 95% occurring once. This specimen consisted of CD4+ or CD8+ T cells sorted from blood, obtained in a trial of the OX40 agonist ivuxolimab. The receptors stem from an adult with an advanced solid tumor such as melanoma, head and neck, liver or kidney cancer.

The chain employs TRBV28 and TRBJ2-7; D remains ambiguous. The V gene's germline CDR1 is MDHEN and CDR2 SYDVKM. The CDR3 runs 16 residues. Trimming shortened V by 3 bases and J by 5 bases, and 20 bases separated the two germline ends. For the CDR3, the DNA is TGTGCCAGCAGTTTCTCTTTAGGGCTAGGGAAAAACGAGCAGTACTTC. It codes for CASSFSLGLGKNEQYF. Drawing the rest from reference TRBV28 and TRBJ2-7, the complete variable domain is DVKVTQSSRYLVKRTGEKVFLECVQDMDHENMFWYRQDPGLGLRLIYFSYDVKMKEKGDIPEGYSVSREKKERFSLILESASTNQTSMYLCASSFSLGLGKNEQYFGPGTRLTVT.

This clone has just a few counts. The chain employs TRBV4-1 and TRBJ1-5; 7 bases fit TRBD1. The trim removed 4 bases at V and 1 base at J, leaving 10 bases unmatched. The germline V gene has CDR1 MGHRA and CDR2 YSYEKL. This CDR3 region has 17 residues. The CDR3 region is CASSRGQALSSNQPQHF. The CDR3, as DNA: TGCGCCAGCAGCCGTGGACAGGCCCTTTCGAGCAATCAGCCCCAGCATTTT.